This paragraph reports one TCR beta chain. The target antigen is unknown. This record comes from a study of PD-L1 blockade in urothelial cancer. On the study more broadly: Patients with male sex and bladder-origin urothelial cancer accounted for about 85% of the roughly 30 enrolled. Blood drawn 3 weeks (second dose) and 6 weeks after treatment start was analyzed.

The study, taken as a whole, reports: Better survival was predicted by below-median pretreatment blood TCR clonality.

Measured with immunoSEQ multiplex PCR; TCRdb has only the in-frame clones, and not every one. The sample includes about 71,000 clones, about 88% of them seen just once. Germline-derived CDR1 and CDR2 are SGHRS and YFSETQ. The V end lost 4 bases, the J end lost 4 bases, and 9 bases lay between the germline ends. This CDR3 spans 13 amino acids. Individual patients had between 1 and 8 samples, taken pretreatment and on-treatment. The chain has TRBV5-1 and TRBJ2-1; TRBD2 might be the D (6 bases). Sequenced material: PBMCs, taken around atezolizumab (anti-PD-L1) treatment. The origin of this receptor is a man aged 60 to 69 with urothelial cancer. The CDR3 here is CASSGGRYNEQFF. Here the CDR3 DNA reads TGCGCCAGCAGCGGGGGGAGATACAATGAGCAGTTCTTC. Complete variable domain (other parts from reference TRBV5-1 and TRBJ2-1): KAGVTQTPRYLIKTRGQQVTLSCSPISGHRSVSWYQQTPGQGLQFLFEYFSETQRNKGNFPGRFSGRQFSNSRSEMNVSTLELGDSALYLCASSGGRYNEQFFGPGTRLTVL.